This entry features one TCR beta chain sequence. This CDR3 is 19 amino acids long. The germline V and J ends were trimmed by 3 bases and 5 bases, with 29 bases remaining between them. Germline-derived CDR1 and CDR2 are SGHTA and FQGNSA. The source of the sample is a study of blood T cell repertoires in COVID-19. Clones were read by immunoSEQ multiplex PCR, and TCRdb kept only the in-frame ones, dropping some. Counted here are about 260,000 clones, 80% to 90% occurring once; the ten biggest clones make up nearly 2%. The sequence came from a man under 40 with active or convalescent COVID-19. The specimen was peripheral blood. V usage is TRBV7-2 and J usage is TRBJ2-7; TRBD1 is a possible D gene (7 bases). For the CDR3, the DNA is TGTGCCAGCAGCTTTTCGGGACAGCGACTAGAGTCCCGGGGGCACGAGCAGTACTTC. It translates to CASSFSGQRLESRGHEQYF. The complete variable domain, with remaining parts taken from reference TRBV7-2 and TRBJ2-7, reads GAGVSQSPSNKVTEKGKDVELRCDPISGHTALYWYRQSLGQGLEFLIYFQGNSAPDKSGLPSDRFSAERTGGSVSTLTIQRTQQEDSAVYLCASSFSGQRLESRGHEQYFGPGTRLTVT.